This T cell receptor beta chain was sequenced for a study of Ad26.COV2.S vaccination and SARS-CoV-2 variants. Treatment meaning: roughly 19 received Ad26.COV2.S at low or high dose, single or two shots; 5 received placebo; per-sample allocation not given. All samples were drawn on day 63, counting from the first vaccine or placebo injection. Immunization relied on an Ad26 vector, which expressed Wuhan-strain SARS-CoV-2 spike. Trimming left V 6 bases short and J 6 bases short, with 15 bases between. The CDR3 has 13 amino acids. The germline V gene has CDR1 MNHEY and CDR2 SMNVEV (reference sequence). As to this clone: The antigen is not known.

Study-level points and caveats: Compared with placebo recipients, vaccine recipients had higher spike-specific TCR breadth. From the TCR breadth and depth analyses, total T cell responses may have been underestimated. Whether participants received vaccine or placebo, their non-spike TCR breadth was similar.

This table comes from immunoSEQ multiplex PCR, and its TCRdb copy is limited to in-frame clones, with some not included. The profile covers approximately 400,000 clones, with 80% to 90% appearing a single time and approximately 7.8% taken by the ten largest. This sequence joins TRBV27 and TRBJ2-7; possible D gene TRBD2, 5 bases. The input for sequencing was peripheral blood, taken in a trial of Ad26.COV2.S vaccine versus placebo. The source of this sequence is a person between 18 and 59 years old who received the Ad26.COV2.S COVID-19 vaccine or a placebo. This chain's CDR3 is CASRFSRGAEQYF. CDR3 bases: TGTGCCAGCAGATTTTCCCGGGGTGCCGAGCAGTACTTC.